The 20 T cell receptor beta chains given below trace back to one sample, sequenced in a study of blood T cell repertoires in COVID-19. Clones were read by immunoSEQ multiplex PCR, and TCRdb kept only the in-frame ones, dropping some. In the table there are tens of thousands of clones, around 86% of which are singletons. Sequencing input: peripheral blood. These TCRs come from a human donor in a cohort sampled during active COVID-19.

In this sample, this clone turned up once. This rearrangement joins TRBV20-1 to TRBJ2-7; TRBD1 aligns across 9 bases. The CDR3 has 15 residues. Germline V gives CDR1 DFQATT, CDR2 SNEGSKA (reference sequence). Trimming took 4 bases from V and 5 from J; bases not matched to a gene: 12. The CDR3 nucleotides are TGCAGTGCTATTGAACCGGGGACAGGGTCTCACGAGCAGTACTTC. Protein product: CSAIEPGTGSHEQYF.

The chain uses TRBV2 and TRBJ2-7; 7 nucleotides line up with TRBD1. V lost 11 bases to trimming and J lost 0 bases; unmatched junction nucleotides: 10. The germline V gene encodes CDR1 SNHLY and CDR2 FYNNEI. The CDR3 loop spans 14 amino acids. The CDR3 protein is CAVGEGGYSYEQYF. CDR3 sequence (DNA): TGTGCCGTAGGGGAAGGGGGCTACTCCTACGAGCAGTACTTC.

For the CDR3, the DNA is TGTGCAAGTCGCTTAGCGCTGAACTCCTACTCCTACAATGAGCAGTTCTTC. Residues: CASRLALNSYSYNEQFF. The gene calls are TRBV12-2 and TRBJ2-1; the table's TRBD2 call for D was not verified on the DNA. TRBV12-2 is a pseudogene segment. CDR3 size: 17 residues.

This chain joins TRBV28 and TRBJ1-2, with D possibly being TRBD1 (6 bases). The CDR3 contains 14 residues. V lost 5 bases and J lost 2, with 12 bases in between. CDR1 is MDHEN, CDR2 SYDVKM, per germline. The CDR3 coding sequence is TGTGCCAGCAGTGCAGGGGCTGTCAACTATGGCTACACCTTC. As protein: CASSAGAVNYGYTF.

This chain uses TRBV27 with TRBJ1-3, with a possible D match to TRBD1 (6 bases). V dropped 5 bases and J dropped 5 bases, with 10 bases sitting between them. The germline V gene encodes CDR1 MNHEY and CDR2 SMNVEV (reference sequence). The CDR3 sequence is 13 residues long. CDR3 region: CASSLGARNTIYF. The CDR3 region has the DNA TGTGCCAGCAGTCTGGGGGCTAGAAACACCATATATTTT.

The rearrangement uses TRBV7-9 and TRBJ2-2; D ambiguous. In germline, CDR1 is SEHNR, CDR2 FQNEAQ (reference sequence). V dropped 5 bases and J dropped 7 bases, with 8 bases sitting between them. The CDR3 covers 12 residues. The CDR3 sequence: CASSPSVGELFF. As DNA, the CDR3 is TGTGCCAGCAGCCCGTCGGTCGGGGAGCTGTTTTTT.

Remarks on this clone: A read error may account for a junction end that differs from germline. The chain links TRBV12-3 or TRBV12-4 to TRBJ2-7; 7 bases are a match to TRBD1. The CDR3 runs to 12 residues. The CDR3 loop reads CASSFGSGQLNF. For the CDR3, the DNA is TGTGCCAGCAGTTTTGGATCGGGACAGCTTAACTTC.

The rearrangement joins TRBV27 to TRBJ2-4; 11 bases map to TRBD2. The CDR3 length is 15 residues. Looked up from germline, CDR1 is MNHEY and CDR2 is SMNVEV (reference sequence). Trimming cost V 6 bases and J 8 bases; bases outside gene matches: 9. The CDR3 spells CASSPGSGRAHIQYF. The CDR3 DNA sequence: TGTGCCAGCAGCCCGGGTAGCGGGAGGGCCCACATTCAGTACTTC.

The table lists this clone with a few counts. V usage is TRBV29-1 and J usage is TRBJ2-3, with 9 bases identical to TRBD1. Per the germline V gene, CDR1 is SQVTM and CDR2 is ANQGSEA. Trimming took 6 bases from V and 1 from J; bases not matched to a gene: 11. The CDR3 length is 16 residues. The CDR3, as DNA: TGCAGCGTCAATTTACAGGGGGCTGTCGGCACAGATACGCAGTATTTT. This sequence encodes CSVNLQGAVGTDTQYF.

The sample holds one count of this clone. This chain connects TRBV28 to TRBJ1-5; a weak D match, TRBD1 (6 bases). Germline assignment: CDR1 MDHEN and CDR2 SYDVKM. V was shortened by 6 bases and J by 1 base, with 16 bases between the two germline ends. The CDR3 runs to 16 residues. The CDR3 reads CASRNHRQGSNQPQHF. CDR3 bases: TGTGCCAGCAGAAACCACCGCCAGGGGAGCAATCAGCCCCAGCATTTT.

DNA for the CDR3: TGTGCCAGCAGCCCAAGTGGGAGATCTACCGGGGAGCTGTTTTTT. Its protein is CASSPSGRSTGELFF. This sequence joins TRBV7-7 and TRBJ2-2; tentatively, D is TRBD2 (5 bases). The V gene's germline CDR1 is SSHAT and CDR2 FNYEAQ (reference sequence). This CDR3 comprises 15 residues. V was shortened by 5 bases and J by 5 bases, with 15 bases between the two germline ends.

This chain uses TRBV20-1 with TRBJ1-1; D gene uncertain. The CDR3 totals 12 residues. Deletions cut 3 bases from V and 2 bases from J, with 7 bases between. CDR1 is DFQATT, CDR2 SNEGSKA, per germline (reference sequence). The CDR3 protein is CSASPVNTEAFF. The CDR3 DNA sequence: TGCAGTGCTAGTCCTGTTAACACTGAAGCTTTCTTT.

This clone appeared once. The chain joins TRBV27 to TRBJ2-7, with TRBD1 identical over 7 bases. The germline CDR1 and CDR2 sequences are MNHEY and SMNVEV (reference sequence). The CDR3 consists of 15 residues. The J segment lost 12 bases and the V segment lost 6 bases, leaving 20 bases of the junction unmatched. The CDR3 coding sequence is TGTGCCAGCAGGAAGACAGGGACCCCTTTCGAAGCGCGGTACTTC. Its translation: CASRKTGTPFEARYF.

The V call is TRBV18, the J call TRBJ2-1; no reliable D call. The V gene lost 6 bases and the J gene lost 6 bases, with 18 bases spanning the gap. CDR1 and CDR2 from the germline V gene are KGHSH and LQKENI. This CDR3 spans 15 amino acids. CDR3 sequence reads: CASSSGLDSLNEQFF. CDR3 nucleotide sequence: TGTGCCAGCTCGTCCGGTTTAGACTCGCTCAATGAGCAGTTCTTC.

This clone occurred once. V and J are TRBV3-1 (or the pseudogene TRBV3-2) and TRBJ2-3; D might be TRBD1 (5 bases). V was clipped by 4 bases and J by 3 bases, with 17 bases between them. The CDR3 has 16 amino acids. Germline CDR1 and CDR2: LGHDT and YNNKEL (reference sequence). CDR3 DNA: TGTGCCAGCAGCCGGTCGCAGGGCCTTATGACAGATACGCAGTATTTT. Translated, it gives CASSRSQGLMTDTQYF.

This chain's CDR3 is CASSGSAGLNTEAFF. As DNA, the CDR3 is TGCGCCAGCTCCGGATCTGCGGGGCTTAACACTGAAGCTTTCTTT. The genes are TRBV5-1 and TRBJ1-1; perhaps TRBD1 as D (5 bases). Germline CDR1 SGHRS, CDR2 YFSETQ. V was pared by 7 bases and J by 2 bases, with 18 bases between. This CDR3 has 15 residues. Drawing the rest from reference TRBV5-1 and TRBJ1-1, the complete variable domain is KAGVTQTPRYLIKTRGQQVTLSCSPISGHRSVSWYQQTPGQGLQFLFEYFSETQRNKGNFPGRFSGRQFSNSRSEMNVSTLELGDSALYLCASSGSAGLNTEAFFGQGTRLTVV.

The chain recombines TRBV2 with TRBJ2-4, with 7 bases matching TRBD2. This CDR3 has 13 amino acids. V dropped 8 bases and J dropped 8; count of bases not matched to a gene: 9. Germline V gene lookup returns CDR1 SNHLY and CDR2 FYNNEI. The CDR3 coding sequence is TGTGCCAGCGGGGGGGACCGAGGGGACATTCAGTACTTC. Translated, it gives CASGGDRGDIQYF.

This clone was seen a single time. V is TRBV10-3 and J is TRBJ2-7; 9 bases align to TRBD2. The CDR3 runs to 15 residues. The J segment lost 4 bases and the V segment lost 3 bases, leaving 7 bases of the junction unmatched. Germline V gene lookup returns CDR1 ENHRY and CDR2 SYGVKD. The CDR3 protein is CAISEGTSLLYEQYF. DNA of the CDR3: TGTGCCATCAGTGAAGGGACTAGCCTTTTGTACGAGCAGTACTTC.

The J gene is TRBJ1-5, the V gene TRBV10-2; perhaps TRBD1 as D (6 bases). The CDR3 spans 14 residues. The V gene lost 2 bases and the J gene lost 6 bases, with 11 bases spanning the gap. Germline V gene sequence: CDR1 WSHSY, CDR2 SAAADI. CDR3 DNA sequence: TGCGCCAGCAGTGAGATAGGGGGACGTCAGCCCCAGCATTTT. It yields the protein CASSEIGGRQPQHF.

This clone was seen a handful of times. The chain carries TRBV6-2 or TRBV6-3 and TRBJ2-2; 11 bases agree with TRBD2. The germline gives CDR1 MNHEY, CDR2 SVGEGT. This CDR3 has 15 residues. V gave up 0 bases and J gave up 6 bases; unmatched junction bases: 0. The CDR3 sequence is CASSYSLAGAGELFF. CDR3 in DNA: TGTGCCAGCAGTTACTCACTAGCGGGAGCCGGGGAGCTGTTTTTT.